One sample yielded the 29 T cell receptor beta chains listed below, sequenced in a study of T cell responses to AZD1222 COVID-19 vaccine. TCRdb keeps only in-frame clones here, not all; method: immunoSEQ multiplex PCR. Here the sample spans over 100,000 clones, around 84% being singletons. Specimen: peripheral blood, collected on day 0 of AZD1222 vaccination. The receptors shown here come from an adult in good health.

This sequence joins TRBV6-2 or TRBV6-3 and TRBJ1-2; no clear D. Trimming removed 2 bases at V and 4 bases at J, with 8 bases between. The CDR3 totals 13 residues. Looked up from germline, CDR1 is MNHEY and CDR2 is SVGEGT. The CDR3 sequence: CASSYVGGYGYTF. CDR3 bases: TGTGCCAGCAGTTACGTCGGCGGCTATGGCTACACCTTC.

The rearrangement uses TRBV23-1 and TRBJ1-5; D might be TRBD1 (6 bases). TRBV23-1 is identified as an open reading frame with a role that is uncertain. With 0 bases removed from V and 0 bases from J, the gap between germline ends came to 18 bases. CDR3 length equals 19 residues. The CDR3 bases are TGCGCCAGCAGTCAATCGAGGGGGACACTTAGTAATAGCAATCAGCCCCAGCATTTT. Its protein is CASSQSRGTLSNSNQPQHF.

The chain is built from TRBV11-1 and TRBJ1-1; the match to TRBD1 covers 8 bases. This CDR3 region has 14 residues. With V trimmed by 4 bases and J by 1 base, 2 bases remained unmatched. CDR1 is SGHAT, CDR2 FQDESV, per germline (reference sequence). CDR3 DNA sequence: TGTGCCAGCAGCTCTGGACAGGGGAACACTGAAGCTTTCTTT. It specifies CASSSGQGNTEAFF.

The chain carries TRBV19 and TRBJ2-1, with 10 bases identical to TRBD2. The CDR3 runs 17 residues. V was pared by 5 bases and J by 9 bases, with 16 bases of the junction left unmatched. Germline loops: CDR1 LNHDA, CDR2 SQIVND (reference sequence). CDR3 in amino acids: CASSPQERAGGPVEQFF. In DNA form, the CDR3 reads TGTGCCAGTAGTCCCCAAGAGCGAGCGGGGGGGCCGGTTGAGCAGTTCTTC.

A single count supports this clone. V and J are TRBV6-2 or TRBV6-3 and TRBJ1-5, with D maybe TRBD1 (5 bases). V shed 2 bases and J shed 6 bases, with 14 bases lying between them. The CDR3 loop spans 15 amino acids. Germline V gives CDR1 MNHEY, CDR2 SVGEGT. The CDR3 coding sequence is TGTGCCAGCAGTTACGGCAGGGATTTGAGTCAGCCCCAGCATTTT. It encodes CASSYGRDLSQPQHF.

The DNA of the CDR3 is TGTGCCAGCAGACAGGGACGTAATTCACCCCTCCACTTT. Its translation: CASRQGRNSPLHF. This rearrangement joins TRBV21-1 to TRBJ1-6; the table gives TRBD1 as D, unverified against the DNA. TRBV21-1 has pseudogene status. The CDR3 is 13 residues long.

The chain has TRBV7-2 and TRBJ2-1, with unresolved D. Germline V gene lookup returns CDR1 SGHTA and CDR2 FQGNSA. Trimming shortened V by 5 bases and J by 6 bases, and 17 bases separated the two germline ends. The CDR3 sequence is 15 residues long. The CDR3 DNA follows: TGTGCCAGCAGCCCGACAATCGGGTATCGCAATGAGCAGTTCTTC. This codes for CASSPTIGYRNEQFF.

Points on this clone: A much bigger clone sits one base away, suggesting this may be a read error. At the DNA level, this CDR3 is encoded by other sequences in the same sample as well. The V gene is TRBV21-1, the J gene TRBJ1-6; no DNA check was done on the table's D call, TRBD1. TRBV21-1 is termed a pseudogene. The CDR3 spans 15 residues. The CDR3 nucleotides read TGTGCCAGCCGCCCCCCTGGACAGGGGGGCTCACCCCTCCACTTT. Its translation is CASRPPGQGGSPLHF.

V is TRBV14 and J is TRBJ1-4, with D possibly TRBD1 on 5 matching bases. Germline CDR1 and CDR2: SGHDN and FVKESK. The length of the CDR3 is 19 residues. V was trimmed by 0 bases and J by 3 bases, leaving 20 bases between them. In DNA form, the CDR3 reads TGTGCCAGCAGCCAAGATCCGTTAGGGGCATGGGGGGCTAATGAAAAACTGTTTTTT. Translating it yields CASSQDPLGAWGANEKLFF. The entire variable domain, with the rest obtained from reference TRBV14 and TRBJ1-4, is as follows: EAGVTQFPSHSVIEKGQTVTLRCDPISGHDNLYWYRRVMGKEIKFLLHFVKESKQDESGMPNNRFLAERTGGTYSTLKVQPAELEDSGVYFCASSQDPLGAWGANEKLFFGSGTQLSVL.

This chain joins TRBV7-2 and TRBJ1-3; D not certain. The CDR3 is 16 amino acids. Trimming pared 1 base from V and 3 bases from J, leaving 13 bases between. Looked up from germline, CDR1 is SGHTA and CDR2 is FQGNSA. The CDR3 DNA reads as TGTGCCAGCAGCTTAGGGATCAGAAGCTTTGGAAACACCATATATTTT. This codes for CASSLGIRSFGNTIYF.

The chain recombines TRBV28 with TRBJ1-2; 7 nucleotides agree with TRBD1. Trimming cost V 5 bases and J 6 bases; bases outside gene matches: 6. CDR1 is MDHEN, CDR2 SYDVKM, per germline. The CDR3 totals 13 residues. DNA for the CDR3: TGTGCCAGCAGTCTCGACAGGGTAAATGGCTACACCTTC. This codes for CASSLDRVNGYTF.

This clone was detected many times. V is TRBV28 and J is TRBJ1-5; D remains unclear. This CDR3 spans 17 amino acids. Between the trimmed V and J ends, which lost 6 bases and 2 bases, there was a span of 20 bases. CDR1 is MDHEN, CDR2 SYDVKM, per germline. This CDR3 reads CASSPRFGQKGNQPQHF. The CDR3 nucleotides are TGTGCCAGCAGCCCGAGATTTGGTCAAAAAGGCAATCAGCCCCAGCATTTT.

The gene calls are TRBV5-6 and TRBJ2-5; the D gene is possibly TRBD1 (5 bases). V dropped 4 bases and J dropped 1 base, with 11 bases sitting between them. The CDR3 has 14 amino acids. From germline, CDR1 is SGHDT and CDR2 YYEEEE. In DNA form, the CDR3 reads TGTGCCAGCAGCCTAGTGACAGTCCAAGAGACCCAGTACTTC. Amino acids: CASSLVTVQETQYF. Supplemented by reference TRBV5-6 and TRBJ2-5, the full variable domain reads DAGVTQSPTHLIKTRGQQVTLRCSPKSGHDTVSWYQQALGQGPQFIFQYYEEEERQRGNFPDRFSGHQFPNYSSELNVNALLLGDSALYLCASSLVTVQETQYFGPGTRLLVL.

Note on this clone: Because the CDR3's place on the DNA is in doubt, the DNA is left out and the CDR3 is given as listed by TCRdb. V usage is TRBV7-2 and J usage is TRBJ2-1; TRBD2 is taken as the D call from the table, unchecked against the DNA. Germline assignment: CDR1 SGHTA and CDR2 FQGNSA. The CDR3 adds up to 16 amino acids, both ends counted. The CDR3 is CASSFGPGGSANEQFF.

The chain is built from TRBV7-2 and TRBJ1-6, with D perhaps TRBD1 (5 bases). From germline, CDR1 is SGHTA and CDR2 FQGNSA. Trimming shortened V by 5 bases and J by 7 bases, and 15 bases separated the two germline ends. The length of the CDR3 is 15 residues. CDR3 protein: CASSRPRGTNSPLHF. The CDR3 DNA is TGTGCCAGCAGCCGGCCTCGGGGGACGAATTCACCCCTCCACTTT.

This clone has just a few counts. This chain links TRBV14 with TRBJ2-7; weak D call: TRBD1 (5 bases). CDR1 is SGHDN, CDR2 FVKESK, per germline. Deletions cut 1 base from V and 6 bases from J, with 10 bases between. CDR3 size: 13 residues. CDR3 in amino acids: CASSQAQGTEQYF. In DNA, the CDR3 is TGTGCCAGCAGCCAAGCCCAGGGAACCGAGCAGTACTTC. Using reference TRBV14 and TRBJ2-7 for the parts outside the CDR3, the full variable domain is EAGVTQFPSHSVIEKGQTVTLRCDPISGHDNLYWYRRVMGKEIKFLLHFVKESKQDESGMPNNRFLAERTGGTYSTLKVQPAELEDSGVYFCASSQAQGTEQYFGPGTRLTVT.

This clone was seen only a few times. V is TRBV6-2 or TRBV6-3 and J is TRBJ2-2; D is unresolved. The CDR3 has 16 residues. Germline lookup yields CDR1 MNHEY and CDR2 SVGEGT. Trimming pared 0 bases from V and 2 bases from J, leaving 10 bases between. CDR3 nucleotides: TGTGCCAGCAGTTACTCGGAGACACCTAACACCGGGGAGCTGTTTTTT. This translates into CASSYSETPNTGELFF.

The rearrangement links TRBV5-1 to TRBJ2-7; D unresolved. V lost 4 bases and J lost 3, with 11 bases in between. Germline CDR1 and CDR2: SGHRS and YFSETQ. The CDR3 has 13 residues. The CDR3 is CASSLDGYYEQYF. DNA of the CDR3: TGCGCCAGCAGCCTAGACGGATACTACGAGCAGTACTTC. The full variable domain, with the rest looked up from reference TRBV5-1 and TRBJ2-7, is KAGVTQTPRYLIKTRGQQVTLSCSPISGHRSVSWYQQTPGQGLQFLFEYFSETQRNKGNFPGRFSGRQFSNSRSEMNVSTLELGDSALYLCASSLDGYYEQYFGPGTRLTVT.

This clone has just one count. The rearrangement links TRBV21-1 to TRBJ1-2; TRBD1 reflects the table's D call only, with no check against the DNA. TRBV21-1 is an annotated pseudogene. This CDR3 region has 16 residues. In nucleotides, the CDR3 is TGTGCCAGCAGCGAGAGGGGTTCCAGGGGTGACTATGGCTACACCTTC. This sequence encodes CASSERGSRGDYGYTF.

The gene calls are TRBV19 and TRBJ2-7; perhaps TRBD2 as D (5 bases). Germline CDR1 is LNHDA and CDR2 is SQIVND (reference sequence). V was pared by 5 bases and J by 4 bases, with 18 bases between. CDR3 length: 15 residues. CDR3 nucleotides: TGTGCCAGTAGTTACGGGGTGGGCGGAGTATACGAGCAGTACTTC. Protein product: CASSYGVGGVYEQYF.

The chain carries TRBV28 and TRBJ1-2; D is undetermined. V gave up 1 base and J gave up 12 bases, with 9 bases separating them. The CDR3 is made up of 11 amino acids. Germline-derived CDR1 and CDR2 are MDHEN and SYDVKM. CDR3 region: CASSLSPPHTF. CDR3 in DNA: TGTGCCAGCAGTTTATCGCCACCGCACACCTTC.

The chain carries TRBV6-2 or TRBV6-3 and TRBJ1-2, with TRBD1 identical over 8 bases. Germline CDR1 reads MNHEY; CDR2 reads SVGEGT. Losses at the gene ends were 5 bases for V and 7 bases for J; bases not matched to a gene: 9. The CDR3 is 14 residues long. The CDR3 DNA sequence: TGTGCCAGCAGTCCGCGGGGACAGGCGCCTGGCTACACCTTC. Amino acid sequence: CASSPRGQAPGYTF.

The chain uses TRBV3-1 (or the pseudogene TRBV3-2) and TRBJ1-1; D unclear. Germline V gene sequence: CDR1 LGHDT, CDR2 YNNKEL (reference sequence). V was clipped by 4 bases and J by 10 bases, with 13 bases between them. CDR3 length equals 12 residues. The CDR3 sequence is CASSPPGRAAFF. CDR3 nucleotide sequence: TGTGCCAGCAGCCCACCGGGCAGAGCAGCTTTCTTT.

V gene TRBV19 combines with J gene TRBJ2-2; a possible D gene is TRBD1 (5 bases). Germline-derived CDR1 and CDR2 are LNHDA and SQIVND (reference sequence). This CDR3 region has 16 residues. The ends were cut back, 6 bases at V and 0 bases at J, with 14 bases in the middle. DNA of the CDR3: TGTGCCAGTAGGATGGGGCAGTCCGCGAACACCGGGGAGCTGTTTTTT. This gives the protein CASRMGQSANTGELFF.

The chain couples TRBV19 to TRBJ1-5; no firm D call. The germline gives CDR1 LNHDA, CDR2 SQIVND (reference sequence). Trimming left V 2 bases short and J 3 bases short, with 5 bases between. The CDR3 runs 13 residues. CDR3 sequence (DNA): TGTGCCAGTAGTATATCTGTCAATCAGCCCCAGCATTTT. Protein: CASSISVNQPQHF.

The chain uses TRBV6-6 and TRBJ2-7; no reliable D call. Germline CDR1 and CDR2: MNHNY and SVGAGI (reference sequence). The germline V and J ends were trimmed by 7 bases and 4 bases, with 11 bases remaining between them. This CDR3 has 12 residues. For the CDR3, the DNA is TGTGCCAGCATGGGGTTAGAATACGAGCAGTACTTC. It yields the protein CASMGLEYEQYF.

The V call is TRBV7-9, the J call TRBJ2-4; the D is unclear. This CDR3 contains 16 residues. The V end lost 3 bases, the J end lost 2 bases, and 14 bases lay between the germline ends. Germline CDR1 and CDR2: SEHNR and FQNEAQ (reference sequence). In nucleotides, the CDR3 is TGTGCCAGCAGCTTGGCTCAGGCCAGGTCCAAAAACATTCAGTACTTC. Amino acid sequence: CASSLAQARSKNIQYF.

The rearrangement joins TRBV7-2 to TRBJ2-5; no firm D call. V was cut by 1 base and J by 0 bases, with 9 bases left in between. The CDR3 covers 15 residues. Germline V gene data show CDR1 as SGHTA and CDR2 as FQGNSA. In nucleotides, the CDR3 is TGTGCCAGCAGCTTAGGTGAGACGTACCAAGAGACCCAGTACTTC. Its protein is CASSLGETYQETQYF.

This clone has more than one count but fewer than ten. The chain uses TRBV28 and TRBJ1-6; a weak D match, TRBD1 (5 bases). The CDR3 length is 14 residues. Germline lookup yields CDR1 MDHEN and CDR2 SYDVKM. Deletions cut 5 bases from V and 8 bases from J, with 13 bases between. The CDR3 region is CASSSGARDSPLHF. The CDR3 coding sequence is TGTGCCAGCAGTAGCGGGGCAAGGGATTCACCCCTCCACTTT.